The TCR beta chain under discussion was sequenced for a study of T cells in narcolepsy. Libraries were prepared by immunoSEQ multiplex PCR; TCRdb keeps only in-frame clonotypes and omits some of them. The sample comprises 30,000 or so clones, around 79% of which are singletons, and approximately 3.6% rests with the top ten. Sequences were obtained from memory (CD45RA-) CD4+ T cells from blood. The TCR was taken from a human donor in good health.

For the CDR3, the DNA is TGTGCCAGCAGCCTCTCAGTTCGGAACACCGGGGAGCTGTTTTTT. Translation gives CASSLSVRNTGELFF. The chain is built from TRBV5-8 and TRBJ2-2; D is unresolved. Germline CDR1 and CDR2: SGHTS and YDEGEE. The CDR3 is made up of 15 amino acids. Trimming removed 4 bases from V and 1 base from J, with 11 bases in between.